Shown below are 17 T cell receptor beta chains from a single sample sequenced in a study of human T cells and chemical hapten exposure. MiXCR, run by TCRdb on the RACE reads, gives a single entry per CDR3 protein. The data contain 45,000 to 70,000 distinct CDR3 sequences, about 9% of them singletons. Sample time point: patch test 1, 2 weeks after DPC sensitization. Treatment described: therapeutic diphenylcyclopropenone sensitization with weekly scalp DPC. The sequences come from whole blood, collected in connection with sensitization to the hapten diphenylcyclopropenone (DPC). The receptors stem from a woman between 40 and 55 years old with alopecia areata. Some clones in this sample may be carry-over from other donors' samples.

There are many counts of this clonotype. The rearrangement joins TRBV6-5 to TRBJ2-6, with 9 bases identical to TRBD1. The CDR3 is 15 residues long. Germline trimming cut 4 bases from V and 7 bases from J; bases unmatched to any gene: 5. Germline CDR1 MNHEY, CDR2 SVGAGI. The DNA for the CDR3 is TGTGCCAGCAGTTCCGGGACAGGGTTTGCCAACGTCCTGACTTTC. Protein sequence: CASSSGTGFANVLTF.

This clonotype was detected many times. V and J are TRBV20-1 and TRBJ1-1; D is undetermined. V was cut by 5 bases and J by 4 bases, with 11 bases left in between. Germline V lookup: CDR1 DFQATT, CDR2 SNEGSKA (reference sequence). The CDR3 is made up of 12 amino acids. The CDR3 loop reads CSALGGSTEAFF. The CDR3 region has the DNA TGCAGTGCTTTAGGAGGATCCACTGAAGCTTTCTTT.

In this sample, this clonotype turned up many times. The V gene is TRBV20-1, the J gene TRBJ2-1, with D hard to call. V lost 0 bases to trimming and J lost 9 bases, with 6 bases between them. There are 11 residues in the CDR3. Germline CDR1 DFQATT, CDR2 SNEGSKA (reference sequence). The CDR3 reads CSARDPAEQFF. CDR3 nucleotide sequence: TGCAGTGCTAGAGATCCGGCTGAGCAGTTCTTC.

This clonotype was recorded at least ten times. This sequence joins TRBV4-3 and TRBJ1-1, with D possibly being TRBD1 (6 bases). This CDR3 contains 18 residues. Deletions cut 0 bases from V and 4 bases from J, with 21 bases between. Germline CDR1 is LGHNA and CDR2 is YSLEER. CDR3 protein: CASSQDGIGGIRGTEAFF. CDR3 DNA: TGCGCCAGCAGCCAAGATGGGATAGGGGGGATAAGGGGCACTGAAGCTTTCTTT.

This clonotype was detected only a few times. The chain is built from TRBV12-3 or TRBV12-4 and TRBJ2-7; D unresolved. V was shortened by 2 bases and J by 4 bases, with 6 bases between the two germline ends. There are 12 residues in the CDR3. CDR3 amino acids: CASSLIGYEQYF. DNA for the CDR3: TGTGCCAGCAGTTTAATAGGATACGAGCAGTACTTC.

In regard to this clonotype: Given a much more abundant clone one base away, this may be a read error. This sequence joins TRBV5-4 and TRBJ2-3, with 7 bases aligning to TRBD2. This CDR3 is built from 14 residues. V lost 4 bases to trimming and J lost 4 bases; unmatched junction nucleotides: 6. From germline, CDR1 is SGHNT and CDR2 YYREEE (reference sequence). CDR3 residues: CASSRSGDADTQYF. DNA for the CDR3: TGTGCCAGCAGCCGGAGCGGGGACGCAGATACGCAGTATTTT.

Ten or more counts support this clonotype. The chain carries TRBV27 and TRBJ2-7; a possible D gene is TRBD1 (5 bases). CDR1 and CDR2 (germline): MNHEY, SMNVEV (reference sequence). Trimming removed 5 bases at V and 4 bases at J, with 12 bases between. The CDR3 covers 13 residues. The CDR3 sequence: CASSLTPGYEQYF. DNA for the CDR3: TGTGCCAGCAGTCTCACACCAGGGTACGAGCAGTACTTC.

This clonotype has just a few counts. This chain's CDR3 is CASSQAGELFF. CDR3 in DNA: TGTGCCAGCAGCCAAGCCGGGGAGCTGTTTTTT. The chain links TRBV4-2 to TRBJ2-2, with D hard to call. The germline V gene encodes CDR1 LGHNA and CDR2 YNFKEQ. V was shortened by 1 base and J by 6 bases, with 0 bases between the two germline ends. The CDR3 sequence is 11 residues long.

This clonotype was found many times. The chain carries TRBV20-1 and TRBJ2-3, with D perhaps TRBD1 or TRBD2 (6 bases each). Trimming shortened V by 1 base and J by 5 bases, and 16 bases separated the two germline ends. Germline V gives CDR1 DFQATT, CDR2 SNEGSKA (reference sequence). The CDR3 runs 15 residues. The CDR3 DNA is TGCAGTGCTAGAGGGGGGGCGTTATCGGGAGATACGCAGTATTTT. Translation: CSARGGALSGDTQYF.

This clonotype was seen many times. The gene calls are TRBV11-2 and TRBJ2-3, with 7 bases identical to TRBD2. Per germline, CDR1 SGHAT and CDR2 FQNNGV. V gave up 0 bases and J gave up 9 bases; unmatched junction bases: 3. There are 13 residues in the CDR3. The CDR3 nucleotides read TGTGCCAGCAGCTTAGATTTTAGCGGGACGCAGTATTTT. It translates to CASSLDFSGTQYF.

The V and J genes are TRBV30 and TRBJ1-5; the D is unclear. V lost 0 bases, J lost 7 bases, and 13 bases lay in between. Per the germline V gene, CDR1 is GTSNPN and CDR2 is SVGIG (reference sequence). This CDR3 comprises 14 residues. CDR3: CAWSVFAPGQPQHF. CDR3 bases: TGTGCCTGGAGTGTATTTGCCCCGGGCCAGCCCCAGCATTTT.

The sample holds a few counts of this clonotype. This chain links TRBV7-2 with TRBJ2-5; D perhaps matches TRBD1 (5 bases). There are 12 residues in the CDR3. With 5 bases removed from V and 5 bases from J, the gap between germline ends came to 9 bases. The germline CDR1 and CDR2 sequences are SGHTA and FQGNSA. CDR3 sequence reads: CASSPGKETQYF. DNA of the CDR3: TGTGCCAGCAGCCCAGGGAAGGAGACCCAGTACTTC.

This clonotype was seen only a few times. The genes are TRBV5-1 and TRBJ2-7, with D perhaps being TRBD1 or TRBD2 (5 bases each). V lost 0 bases and J 3 bases, leaving 10 bases between the germline ends. The CDR3 is 14 amino acids. Germline V CDR1 and CDR2: SGHRS, YFSETQ. The DNA of the CDR3 is TGCGCCAGCAGCTTGGCACGGGGCCGCTACGAGCAGTACTTC. This encodes CASSLARGRYEQYF.

The V and J genes are TRBV6-5 and TRBJ2-4, with TRBD2 identical over 10 bases. V dropped 2 bases and J dropped 0; count of bases not matched to a gene: 4. This CDR3 contains 17 residues. In germline, CDR1 is MNHEY, CDR2 SVGAGI. The chain's CDR3 is CASSYRSGGAAKNIQYF. In DNA form, the CDR3 reads TGTGCCAGCAGTTACAGGAGCGGGGGGGCAGCCAAAAACATTCAGTACTTC.

This clonotype appeared a few times. J is TRBJ2-3 and V is TRBV20-1, with D possibly being TRBD2 (6 bases). V was pared by 6 bases and J by 6 bases, with 13 bases between. Per the germline V gene, CDR1 is DFQATT and CDR2 is SNEGSKA (reference sequence). CDR3 length equals 12 residues. The chain's CDR3 is CSAGLPRDTQYF. The CDR3 coding sequence is TGCAGTGCGGGACTGCCAAGGGATACGCAGTATTTT.

This clonotype was seen only a few times. The chain couples TRBV4-1 to TRBJ2-1, with D possibly being TRBD1 or TRBD2 (6 bases each). Per germline, CDR1 MGHRA and CDR2 YSYEKL. V lost 7 bases and J lost 7, with 23 bases in between. The CDR3 sequence is 16 residues long. CDR3 in DNA: TGCGCCAGCACCCCCGGCCGGGCTAGGGGGAGGAATGAGCAGTTCTTC. Translation: CASTPGRARGRNEQFF.

This clonotype showed up just a few times. The genes are TRBV4-3 and TRBJ2-3; TRBD1 is a possible D gene (6 bases). Trimming cost V 1 base and J 1 base, with 15 bases left between them. The V gene's germline CDR1 is LGHNA and CDR2 YSLEER. The length of the CDR3 is 17 residues. CDR3 coding DNA: TGCGCCAGCAGCCAAGGGCCGGAGGCAGGGGGCACAGATACGCAGTATTTT. Protein product: CASSQGPEAGGTDTQYF.